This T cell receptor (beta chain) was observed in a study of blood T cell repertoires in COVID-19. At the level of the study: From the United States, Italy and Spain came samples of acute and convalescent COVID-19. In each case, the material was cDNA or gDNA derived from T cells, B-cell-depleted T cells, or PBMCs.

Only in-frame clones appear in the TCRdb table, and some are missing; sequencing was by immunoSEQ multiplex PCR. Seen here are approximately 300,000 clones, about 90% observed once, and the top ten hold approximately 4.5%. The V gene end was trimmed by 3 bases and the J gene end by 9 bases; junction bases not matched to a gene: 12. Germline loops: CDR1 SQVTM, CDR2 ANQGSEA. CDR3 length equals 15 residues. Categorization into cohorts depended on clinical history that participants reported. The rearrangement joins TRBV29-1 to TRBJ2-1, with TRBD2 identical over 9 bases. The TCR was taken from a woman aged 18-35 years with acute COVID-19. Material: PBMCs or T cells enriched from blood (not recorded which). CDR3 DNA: TGCAGCGTTGATCCCCTAGCGGGAACTTTTGGTGAGCAGTTCTTC. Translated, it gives CSVDPLAGTFGEQFF.